This record concerns one T cell receptor (beta chain) sequence. Antigen specificity is unknown. Those who donated were healthy HIV-negative adults, with no recent acute infections or vaccinations reported. CDR3 length equals 15 residues. The germline CDR1 and CDR2 sequences are SGHVS and FQNEAQ. J was trimmed by 7 bases and V by 0 bases; bases with no gene match: 8. Around 30,000 T cell genomes, or around 180 ng DNA, went into the sorted-subset replicate PCRs. TCRdb's copy holds only in-frame clones and misses some; the assay was immunoSEQ multiplex PCR. Of around 1.6 million clones listed, 95% to 99% are singletons. The data were taken from a study of shared clonotypes between healthy human individuals. General observations from the study: Non-shared clonotypes showed lower generation probabilities than clonotypes common to all four donors.

Material for sequencing was naive CD4+ T cells sorted from blood. Sample subset: CD45RA+ positively selected. This receptor was taken from a man under 40 in good health. V and J are TRBV7-8 and TRBJ1-2, with 7 bases that match TRBD1. CDR3 DNA: TGTGCCAGCAGCTTAGCACCGGGACAGCTTCTTGGCTACACCTTC. Its protein is CASSLAPGQLLGYTF.